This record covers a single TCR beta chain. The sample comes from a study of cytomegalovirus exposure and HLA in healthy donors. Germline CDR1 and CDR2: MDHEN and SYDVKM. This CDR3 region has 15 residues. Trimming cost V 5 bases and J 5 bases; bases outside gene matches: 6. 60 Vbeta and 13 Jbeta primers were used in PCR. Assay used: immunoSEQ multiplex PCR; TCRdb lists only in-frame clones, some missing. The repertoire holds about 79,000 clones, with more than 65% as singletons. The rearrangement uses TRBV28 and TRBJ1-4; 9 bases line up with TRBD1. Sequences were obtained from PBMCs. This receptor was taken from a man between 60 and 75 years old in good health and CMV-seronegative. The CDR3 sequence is CASSRAGTGNEKLFF. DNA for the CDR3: TGTGCCAGCAGTCGCGCCGGGACAGGGAATGAAAAACTGTTTTTT.